Each of the 24 T cell receptor beta chains below was sequenced from the same sample in a study of T-cell reconstitution after alpha-beta-depleted transplantation in children. Preparation of the TCRbeta library used unique molecular identifiers. MiXCR, applied by TCRdb to the PCR reads, yields one record per CDR3 protein. The sample lists about 250,000 distinct CDR3 sequences; approximately 24% were seen once. The starting material was PBMCs, mostly from graft donor cells, obtained 360 days after TCRalphabeta/CD19-depleted stem cell transplant. Receptor source: a female patient between 2 and 15 years old who had a stem cell transplant for congenital amegakaryocytic thrombocytopenia, so the T cells may come from the graft donor.

The chain carries TRBV7-3 and TRBJ2-3; D is possibly TRBD1 or TRBD2 (5 bases each). Germline V CDR1 and CDR2: SGHTA, FQGTGA. The CDR3 loop spans 14 amino acids. V was cut by 4 bases and J by 5 bases, with 13 bases left in between. CDR3: CASSSGTAQDTQYF. CDR3 coding DNA: TGTGCCAGCAGCTCCGGGACGGCTCAAGATACGCAGTATTTT.

This clonotype has at least ten counts. V is TRBV12-3 or TRBV12-4 and J is TRBJ2-2, with TRBD1 as a possible D gene (6 bases). The CDR3 has 16 amino acids. V lost 2 bases and J lost 4, with 14 bases in between. CDR3 nucleotides: TGTGCCAGCAGTTTATACAGGGCCCCGTTCACCGGGGAGCTGTTTTTT. Its protein is CASSLYRAPFTGELFF.

This clonotype has just a few counts. The V gene is TRBV6-1, the J gene TRBJ2-1; 8 nucleotides line up with TRBD1. J lost 4 bases, V lost 8 bases, and 4 bases had no gene match. This CDR3 region has 13 residues. Looked up from germline, CDR1 is MNHNS and CDR2 is SASEGT. CDR3 nucleotides: TGTGCCAGCCGACAGGGGATATACAATGAGCAGTTCTTC. It yields the protein CASRQGIYNEQFF.

This clonotype was seen at least ten times. The V call is TRBV28, the J call TRBJ2-5, with TRBD2 matching 7 bases. The CDR3 sequence is 18 residues long. The V gene end was trimmed by 1 base and the J gene end by 1 base; junction bases not matched to a gene: 12. From germline, CDR1 is MDHEN and CDR2 SYDVKM. CDR3 amino acids: CASSLSGIKREGQETQYF. The CDR3 DNA is TGTGCCAGCAGTTTATCCGGAATAAAGCGGGAAGGCCAAGAGACCCAGTACTTC.

CDR3 coding DNA: TGTGCCATCAACCAGCTAGCGGGGGGCTCCTACAATGAGCAGTTCTTC. Translated: CAINQLAGGSYNEQFF. V is TRBV10-3 and J is TRBJ2-1; 11 positions match TRBD2. The CDR3 covers 16 residues. Germline CDR1 and CDR2: ENHRY and SYGVKD. The junction had 5 bases not matched to a gene; V was cut back by 7 bases and J by 0 bases.

V is TRBV28 and J is TRBJ2-7; D is unclear. Germline loops: CDR1 MDHEN, CDR2 SYDVKM. V was cut by 7 bases and J by 2 bases, with 6 bases left in between. The CDR3 totals 11 residues. The CDR3 sequence is CASIDTYEQYF. CDR3 DNA sequence: TGTGCCAGCATCGACACCTACGAGCAGTACTTC.

This clonotype occurred a few times. The chain couples TRBV15 to TRBJ1-5, with TRBD1 matching 8 bases. The germline gives CDR1 LNHNV, CDR2 YYDKDF (reference sequence). The CDR3 length is 16 residues. Trimming removed 2 bases from V and 6 bases from J; junction bases left unmatched: 9. This CDR3 is CATSRSPPGGGQPQHF. Written as DNA, the CDR3 is TGTGCCACCAGCAGATCCCCCCCAGGGGGCGGTCAGCCCCAGCATTTT.

Only one count was recorded for this clonotype. The chain couples TRBV18 to TRBJ2-3; no reliable D call. V lost 2 bases, J lost 8 bases, and 14 bases lay in between. Germline assignment: CDR1 KGHSH and CDR2 LQKENI. The CDR3 runs 14 residues. The CDR3 nucleotides are TGTGCCAGCTCACCAACAGAAAATCATGGTACGCAGTATTTT. This translates into CASSPTENHGTQYF.

This clonotype was seen more than once but under ten times. CDR3 sequence (DNA): TGTGCCAGCAGACCCAGCGGGAGGAACACCGGGGAGCTGTTTTTT. Translating it yields CASRPSGRNTGELFF. This rearrangement joins TRBV3-1 to TRBJ2-2; the match to TRBD2 covers 8 bases. V dropped 6 bases and J dropped 1; count of bases not matched to a gene: 4. CDR3 length equals 15 residues. CDR1 is LGHDT, CDR2 YNNKEL, per germline (reference sequence). Complete variable domain (other parts from reference TRBV3-1 and TRBJ2-2): DTAVSQTPKYLVTQMGNDKSIKCEQNLGHDTMYWYKQDSKKFLKIMFSYNNKELIINETVPNRFSPKSPDKAHLNLHINSLELGDSAVYFCASRPSGRNTGELFFGEGSRLTVL.

This clonotype was found a few times. The CDR3 nucleotides are TGTGCCAGAGGACGGTCAACCAAAAACATTCAGTACTTC. It is translated as CARGRSTKNIQYF. The chain combines TRBV2 with TRBJ2-4; D remains ambiguous. Germline assignment: CDR1 SNHLY and CDR2 FYNNEI. The V and J ends lost 9 bases and 2 bases respectively, with 11 bases between them. The CDR3 covers 13 residues.

This chain uses TRBV5-1 with TRBJ2-3, with no clear D. The CDR3 totals 17 residues. CDR1 SGHRS and CDR2 YFSETQ come from the germline V gene. Trimming shortened V by 0 bases and J by 0 bases, and 14 bases separated the two germline ends. CDR3 amino acids: CASSLALGSSSTDTQYF. In nucleotides, the CDR3 is TGCGCCAGCAGCTTGGCCCTTGGGTCATCTAGCACAGATACGCAGTATTTT. Looking up the rest from reference TRBV5-1 and TRBJ2-3 gives the full variable domain: KAGVTQTPRYLIKTRGQQVTLSCSPISGHRSVSWYQQTPGQGLQFLFEYFSETQRNKGNFPGRFSGRQFSNSRSEMNVSTLELGDSALYLCASSLALGSSSTDTQYFGPGTRLTVL.

The chain has TRBV24-1 and TRBJ2-1; 10 positions match TRBD1. There are 17 residues in the CDR3. Germline V lookup: CDR1 KGHDR, CDR2 SFDVKD. V was clipped by 2 bases and J by 2 bases; unmatched bases: 5. The CDR3 DNA follows: TGTGCCACCAGTGATTCTCGACAGGGGGCCACCTACAATGAGCAGTTCTTC. Its protein product is CATSDSRQGATYNEQFF.

This chain joins TRBV15 and TRBJ2-2, with D perhaps matching TRBD2 (5 bases). Trimming pared 0 bases from V and 0 bases from J, leaving 8 bases between. The CDR3 is 16 amino acids. Germline CDR1 and CDR2: LNHNV and YYDKDF (reference sequence). The CDR3 region has the DNA TGTGCCACCAGCAGAGAGAGGGTTTCGAACACCGGGGAGCTGTTTTTT. Protein product: CATSRERVSNTGELFF.

The chain carries TRBV4-1 and TRBJ2-7; no reliable D call. V gave up 5 bases and J gave up 0 bases, with 8 bases separating them. CDR1 and CDR2 from the germline V gene are MGHRA and YSYEKL. The CDR3 sequence is 13 residues long. CDR3: CASSERYSYEQYF. DNA of the CDR3: TGCGCCAGCAGCGAACGTTACTCCTACGAGCAGTACTTC.

This clonotype showed up just a few times. The genes are TRBV20-1 and TRBJ1-2; 7 positions agree with TRBD1. With V trimmed by 5 bases and J by 7 bases, 7 bases remained unmatched. This CDR3 region has 12 residues. CDR1 is DFQATT and CDR2 is SNEGSKA in the germline V gene (reference sequence). The CDR3 is CSAGTGDFGYTF. CDR3 coding DNA: TGCAGTGCTGGTACAGGGGACTTTGGCTACACCTTC.

A few counts support this clonotype. This chain joins TRBV20-1 and TRBJ2-2; 12 nucleotides line up with TRBD2. There are 15 residues in the CDR3. The germline V gene encodes CDR1 DFQATT and CDR2 SNEGSKA (reference sequence). Germline trimming cut 5 bases from V and 8 bases from J; bases unmatched to any gene: 9. The CDR3 spells CSAYASGRARGELFF. CDR3 coding DNA: TGCAGTGCTTACGCTAGCGGGAGGGCCAGGGGGGAGCTGTTTTTT.

In this sample, this clonotype turned up a few times. The chain employs TRBV3-1 and TRBJ1-5; D gene uncertain. With 2 bases removed from V and 5 bases from J, the gap between germline ends came to 7 bases. Germline CDR1 LGHDT, CDR2 YNNKEL (reference sequence). CDR3 length: 13 amino acids. CDR3 in amino acids: CASSQTLHQPQHF. The CDR3 DNA follows: TGTGCCAGCAGCCAAACGCTTCATCAGCCCCAGCATTTT.

Only a few counts were recorded for this clonotype. The chain combines TRBV24-1 with TRBJ2-4, with 13 bases aligning to TRBD2. The length of the CDR3 is 17 residues. Germline loops: CDR1 KGHDR, CDR2 SFDVKD. With V trimmed by 5 bases and J by 7 bases, 10 bases remained unmatched. CDR3 in DNA: TGTGCCACCAGTGCCCCAGGACTAGCGGGAGCGGGTAACATTCAGTACTTC. Its translation: CATSAPGLAGAGNIQYF.

This clonotype occurred many times. The chain links TRBV11-2 to TRBJ2-3; 11 bases fit TRBD2. The V segment lost 2 bases and the J segment 1 base; nucleotides outside the gene matches: 5. Germline loops: CDR1 SGHAT, CDR2 FQNNGV. The CDR3 runs to 17 residues. The CDR3, as DNA: TGTGCCAGCAGCTTAATAGCGGGGGGGCCCGGCACAGATACGCAGTATTTT. Its translation is CASSLIAGGPGTDTQYF.

In this sample, this clonotype turned up a few times. The V call is TRBV20-1, the J call TRBJ2-7; either TRBD1 or TRBD2 may supply D (5 bases each). CDR1 is DFQATT and CDR2 is SNEGSKA in the germline V gene (reference sequence). The CDR3 covers 13 residues. V was trimmed by 1 base and J by 2 bases, leaving 9 bases between them. The CDR3 DNA reads TGCAGTGCTAGAGTTGGGGGTACCTACGAGCAGTACTTC. Translated: CSARVGGTYEQYF.

This clonotype was counted many times. The rearrangement uses TRBV27 and TRBJ2-7; tentatively, D is TRBD1 (5 bases). Trimming left V 1 base short and J 5 bases short, with 12 bases between. The V gene's germline CDR1 is MNHEY and CDR2 SMNVEV (reference sequence). CDR3 length: 14 amino acids. The CDR3 loop is CASSLWAGNHEQYF. CDR3 DNA sequence: TGTGCCAGCAGTTTATGGGCAGGGAACCACGAGCAGTACTTC.

About this clonotype: The germline gene is not matched at one end of the junction; a read error may be the cause. This chain connects TRBV5-6 to TRBJ2-7, with a weak D call TRBD2 (6 bases). CDR1 SGHDT and CDR2 YYEEEE come from the germline V gene. This CDR3 comprises 15 residues. The CDR3 nucleotides read TGTGCCAGCAGACACTCCGGGACTGACATTTACGAGCAGCACTTC. Amino acids: CASRHSGTDIYEQHF.

The rearrangement links TRBV10-3 to TRBJ2-7; 11 bases match TRBD2. The ends lost 5 bases at V and 7 bases at J; junction bases unmatched: 10. CDR3 length equals 15 residues. Germline assignment: CDR1 ENHRY and CDR2 SYGVKD. Here the CDR3 DNA reads TGTGCCATCAGTTCTAGCGGGGGGCGACCATTGGAGCAGTACTTC. Translating gives CAISSSGGRPLEQYF.

This chain uses TRBV28 with TRBJ2-7; tentative D call: TRBD1 (7 bases). Trimming took off 0 bases at V and 0 bases at J, with 9 bases between the two ends. Germline CDR1 and CDR2: MDHEN and SYDVKM. This CDR3 contains 15 residues. This CDR3 reads CASSLWQGGSYEQYF. The CDR3 DNA reads as TGTGCCAGCAGTTTATGGCAGGGGGGCTCCTACGAGCAGTACTTC.